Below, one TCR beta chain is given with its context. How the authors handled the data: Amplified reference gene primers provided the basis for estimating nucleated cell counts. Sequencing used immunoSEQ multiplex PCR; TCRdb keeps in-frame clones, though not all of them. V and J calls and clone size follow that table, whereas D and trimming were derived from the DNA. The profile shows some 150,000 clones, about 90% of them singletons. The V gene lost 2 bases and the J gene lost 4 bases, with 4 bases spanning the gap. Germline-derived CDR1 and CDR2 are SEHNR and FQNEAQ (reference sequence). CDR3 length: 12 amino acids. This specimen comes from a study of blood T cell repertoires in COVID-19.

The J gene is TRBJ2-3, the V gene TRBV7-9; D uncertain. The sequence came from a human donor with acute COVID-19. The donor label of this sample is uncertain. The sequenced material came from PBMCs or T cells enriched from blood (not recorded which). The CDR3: CASSLPADTQYF. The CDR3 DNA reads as TGTGCCAGCAGCTTACCGGCAGATACGCAGTATTTT.